This record concerns one T cell receptor beta chain sequence. Its antigen target is currently unknown. No much larger clone exists at a distance of one base, and base qualities are not known. TCRbeta CDR3 regions were amplified from genomic DNA by means of the immunoSEQ Assay, a bias-controlled multiplex PCR. Processing in the source paper ran as follows. The number of nucleated cells in each sample was estimated from the amplification of reference gene primers within the assay. To quantify the absolute abundance of each unique TCRbeta CDR3 rearrangement, sequence reads were collapsed and filtered. For each sample, productive Simpson clonality was calculated by taking the square root of Simpson's diversity index across productive rearrangements. Imported from immuneACCESS, the table was reduced by TCRdb to in-frame sequences with V and J called. These copies leave out some clones; in studies compared against another copy, an unresolved V gene accounts for under half, and the cause of the remainder is not known. The DNA gave D and trimming, while V, J and clone size come from that table. Counted in this sample were 150,000 to 200,000 clones; roughly 85% of them appeared once. Around 9.9% of the sample comes from the top ten.

The data stem from a study of blood T cell repertoires in COVID-19 (dated by TCRdb to 2018 to 2021). Regarding the research as a whole: The collaborator samples originated in the United States, Italy and Spain and spanned the acute and convalescent phases of COVID-19. A freely available public database, intended as a resource for researchers studying the immune response to SARS-CoV-2, is where the repertoires were released. Samples came from the ongoing ImmuneRACE study (first 160 participants) plus 1,254 subjects from 6 global collaborators. Sample metadata almost always included a de-identified subject ID, COVID-19 status, age in years and sex. The prospective study material was composed of cDNA or gDNA derived from T cells, B-cell-depleted T cells, or PBMCs. The dataset comprised deeply sampled blood TCRbeta repertoires from subjects exposed to, actively infected with, or recovered from COVID-19. Where available, HLA class I and class II types were taken from metadata supplied by the sample provider and were not determined by assay-based typing. Summary of the overall study and its limitations: Clinical and demographic metadata were provided uncurated, with the amount varying by source and participant.

Whole blood was collected in K2EDTA tubes by collaborating institutions according to the institutions' own protocols. For TCRbeta analysis, collaborators shipped samples in one of three forms: frozen whole blood, isolated PBMCs, or DNA extracted from either of those sample types. The CDR3 runs 15 residues from the cysteine to the phenylalanine. Of all the DNA, just the CDR3 is kept, 45 bases in frame from base 1. V was cut back by 0 bases and J by 4 bases, leaving a gap of 12 bases between them. Per the germline V gene, SGHAT is the CDR1 and FQNNGV is the CDR2. Sequences were obtained from peripheral blood. This TCR was recovered from a human donor with active or convalescent COVID-19. The donor label of this sample is uncertain. The chain couples TRBV11-2 to TRBJ1-2; D gene: possibly TRBD1, on 5 matching bases. The DNA sequence follows: TGTGCCAGCAGCTTAGAGGGGGGGGACCTCTATGGCTACACCTTC. It translates to CASSLEGGDLYGYTF.